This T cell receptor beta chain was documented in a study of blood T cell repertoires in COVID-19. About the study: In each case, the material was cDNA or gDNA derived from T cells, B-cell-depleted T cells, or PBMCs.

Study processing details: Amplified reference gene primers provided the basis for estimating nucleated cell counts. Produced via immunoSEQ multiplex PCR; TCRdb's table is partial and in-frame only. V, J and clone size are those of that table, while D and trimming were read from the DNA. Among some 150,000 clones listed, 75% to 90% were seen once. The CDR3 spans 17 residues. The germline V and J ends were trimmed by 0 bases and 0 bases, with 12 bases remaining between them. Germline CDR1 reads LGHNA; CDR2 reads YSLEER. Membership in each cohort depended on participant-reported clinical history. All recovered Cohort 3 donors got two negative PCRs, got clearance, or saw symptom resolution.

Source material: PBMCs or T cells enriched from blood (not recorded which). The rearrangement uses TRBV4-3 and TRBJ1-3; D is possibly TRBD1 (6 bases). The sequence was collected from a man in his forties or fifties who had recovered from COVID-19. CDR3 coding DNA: TGCGCCAGCAGCCAAGAACGGGACAACCACTCTGGAAACACCATATATTTT. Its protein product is CASSQERDNHSGNTIYF.